This TCR beta chain was documented in a study of CD8 T cells in ankylosing spondylitis. Study-wide results and limits: A motif of roughly 8 highly homologous TCR beta variants was seen as apparently characteristic of ankylosing spondylitis blood. The study looked at matched synovial fluid samples from ankylosing spondylitis patients. Disease-linked clones were reported to be significantly enriched there.

This clonotype showed up just a few times. Its antigen is undetermined. There are 15 residues in the CDR3. The germline CDR1 and CDR2 sequences are SGHRS and YFSETQ. V lost 7 bases, J lost 0 bases, and 16 bases lay in between. From the 5' RACE reads, TCRdb called clonotypes with MiXCR, one entry per CDR3 protein. The data contain 500,000 to 550,000 distinct CDR3 sequences, about 13% of them seen just once; the ten biggest clones take up around 7%. The receptor was derived from a male donor with ankylosing spondylitis. The sequenced sample consisted of blood, either unsorted or a sorted T cell fraction (not recorded which). The rearrangement uses TRBV5-1 and TRBJ1-2; D is unclear. CDR3 DNA: TGCGCCAGCGAGGAAGTTCCCCACTCTAACTATGGCTACACCTTC. Protein sequence: CASEEVPHSNYGYTF.